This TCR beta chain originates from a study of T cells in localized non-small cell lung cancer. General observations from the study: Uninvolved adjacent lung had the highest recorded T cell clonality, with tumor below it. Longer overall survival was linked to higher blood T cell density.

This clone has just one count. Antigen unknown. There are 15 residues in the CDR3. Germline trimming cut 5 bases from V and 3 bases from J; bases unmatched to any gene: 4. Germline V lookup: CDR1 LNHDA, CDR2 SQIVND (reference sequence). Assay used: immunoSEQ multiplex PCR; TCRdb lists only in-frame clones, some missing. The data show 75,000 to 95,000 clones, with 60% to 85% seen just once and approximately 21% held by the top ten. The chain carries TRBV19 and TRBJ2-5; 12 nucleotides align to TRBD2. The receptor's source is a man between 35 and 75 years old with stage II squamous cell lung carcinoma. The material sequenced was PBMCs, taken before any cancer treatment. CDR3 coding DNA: TGTGCCAGTAGTCCAGGACTAGCGGGAAAAGAGACCCAGTACTTC. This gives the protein CASSPGLAGKETQYF. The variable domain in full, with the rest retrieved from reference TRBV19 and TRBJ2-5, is DGGITQSPKYLFRKEGQNVTLSCEQNLNHDAMYWYRQDPGQGLRLIYYSQIVNDFQKGDIAEGYSVSREKKESFPLTVTSAQKNPTAFYLCASSPGLAGKETQYFGPGTRLLVL.